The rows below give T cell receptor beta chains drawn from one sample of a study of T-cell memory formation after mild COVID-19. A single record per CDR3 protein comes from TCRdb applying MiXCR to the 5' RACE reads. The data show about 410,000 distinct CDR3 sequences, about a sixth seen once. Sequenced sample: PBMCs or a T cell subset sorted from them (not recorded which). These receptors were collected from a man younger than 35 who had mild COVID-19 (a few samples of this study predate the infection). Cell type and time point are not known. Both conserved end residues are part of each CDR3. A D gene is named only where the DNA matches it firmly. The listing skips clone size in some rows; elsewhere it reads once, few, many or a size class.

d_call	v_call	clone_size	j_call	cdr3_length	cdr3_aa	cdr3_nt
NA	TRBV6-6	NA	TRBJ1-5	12	CASSSRDQPQHF	TGTGCCAGCAGTTCTAGGGATCAGCCCCAGCATTTT
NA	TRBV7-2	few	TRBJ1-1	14	CASSLVGKGTEAFF	TGTGCCAGCAGCTTAGTGGGAAAGGGCACTGAAGCTTTCTTT
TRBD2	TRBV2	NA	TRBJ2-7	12	CASSGLAGWQAF	TGTGCCAGCAGTGGACTAGCGGGATGGCAAGCCTTC
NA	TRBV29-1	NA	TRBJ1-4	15	CSVEQGRGGEEKLFF	TGCAGCGTTGAACAGGGAAGGGGAGGTGAAGAAAAACTGTTTTTT
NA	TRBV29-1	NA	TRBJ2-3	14	CSVGHRLSTDTQYF	TGCAGCGTGGGTCACAGGTTGAGCACAGATACGCAGTATTTT
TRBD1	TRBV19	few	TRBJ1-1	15	CASSTGTGWATEAFF	TGTGCCAGTAGTACCGGGACAGGGTGGGCCACTGAAGCTTTCTTT
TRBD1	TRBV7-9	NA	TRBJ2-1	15	CASSTLGQGLYEQFF	TGTGCCAGCAGCACCTTGGGACAGGGTCTTTATGAGCAGTTCTTC
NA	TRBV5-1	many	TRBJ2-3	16	CASSLVPGPGTDTQYF	TGCGCCAGCAGCTTGGTTCCAGGGCCTGGCACAGATACGCAGTATTTT
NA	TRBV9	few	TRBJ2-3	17	CASSPSRGGLGTDTQYF	TGTGCCAGCAGCCCTTCGAGGGGGGGGCTAGGCACAGATACGCAGTATTTT
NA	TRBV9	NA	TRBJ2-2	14	CASSVGGWSGELFF	TGTGCCAGCAGCGTAGGAGGGTGGTCCGGGGAGCTGTTTTTT